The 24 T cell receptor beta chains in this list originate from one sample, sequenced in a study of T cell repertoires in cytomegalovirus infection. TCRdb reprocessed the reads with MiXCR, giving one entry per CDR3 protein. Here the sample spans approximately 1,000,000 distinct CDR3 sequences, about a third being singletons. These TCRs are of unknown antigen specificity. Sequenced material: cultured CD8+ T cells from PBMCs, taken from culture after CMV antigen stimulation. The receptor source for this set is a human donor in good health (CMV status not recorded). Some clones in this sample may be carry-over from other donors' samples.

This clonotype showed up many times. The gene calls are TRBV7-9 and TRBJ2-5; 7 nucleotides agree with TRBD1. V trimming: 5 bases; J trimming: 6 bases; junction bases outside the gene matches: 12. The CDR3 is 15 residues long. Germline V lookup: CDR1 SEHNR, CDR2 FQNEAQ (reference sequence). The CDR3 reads CASSRDSPGIKTQYF. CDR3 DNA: TGTGCCAGCAGCCGGGACAGCCCGGGGATTAAGACCCAGTACTTC.

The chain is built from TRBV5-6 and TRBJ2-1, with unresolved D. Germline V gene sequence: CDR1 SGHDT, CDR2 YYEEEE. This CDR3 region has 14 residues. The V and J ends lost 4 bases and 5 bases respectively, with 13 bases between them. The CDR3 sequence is CASSGRILDNEQFF. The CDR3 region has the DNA TGTGCCAGCAGCGGTAGGATCCTTGACAATGAGCAGTTCTTC.

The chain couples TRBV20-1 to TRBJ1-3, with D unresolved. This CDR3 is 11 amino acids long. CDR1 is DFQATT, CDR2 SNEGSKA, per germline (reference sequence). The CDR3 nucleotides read TGCAGCTGCGGTGTGGGAAACACCATATATTTT. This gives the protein CSCGVGNTIYF.

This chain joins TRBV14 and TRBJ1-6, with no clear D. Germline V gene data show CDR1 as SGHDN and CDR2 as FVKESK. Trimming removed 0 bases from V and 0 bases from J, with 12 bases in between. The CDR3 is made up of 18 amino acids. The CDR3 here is CASSQENPLSSYNSPLHF. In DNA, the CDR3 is TGTGCCAGCAGCCAAGAAAACCCACTGAGCTCCTATAATTCACCCCTCCACTTT.

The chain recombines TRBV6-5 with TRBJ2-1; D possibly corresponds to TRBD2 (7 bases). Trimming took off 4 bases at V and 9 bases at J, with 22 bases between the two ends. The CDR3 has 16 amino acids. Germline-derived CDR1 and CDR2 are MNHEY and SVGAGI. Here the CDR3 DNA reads TGTGCCAGCAGTTCCATAGGGTGGGGGGGCTCGACTGAGCAGTTCTTC. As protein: CASSSIGWGGSTEQFF.

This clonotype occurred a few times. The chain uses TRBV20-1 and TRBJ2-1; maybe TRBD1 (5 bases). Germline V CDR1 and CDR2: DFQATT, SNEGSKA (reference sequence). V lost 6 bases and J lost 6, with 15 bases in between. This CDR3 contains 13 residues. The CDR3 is CSAGASAFNEQFF. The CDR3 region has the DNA TGCAGTGCAGGGGCTTCAGCTTTCAATGAGCAGTTCTTC.

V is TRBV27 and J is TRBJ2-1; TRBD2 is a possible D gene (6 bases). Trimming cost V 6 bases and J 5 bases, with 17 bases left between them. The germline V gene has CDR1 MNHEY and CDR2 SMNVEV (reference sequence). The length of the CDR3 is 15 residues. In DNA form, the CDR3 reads TGTGCCAGCAGAACGGGGATGGCGGGGAACAATGAGCAGTTCTTC. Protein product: CASRTGMAGNNEQFF.

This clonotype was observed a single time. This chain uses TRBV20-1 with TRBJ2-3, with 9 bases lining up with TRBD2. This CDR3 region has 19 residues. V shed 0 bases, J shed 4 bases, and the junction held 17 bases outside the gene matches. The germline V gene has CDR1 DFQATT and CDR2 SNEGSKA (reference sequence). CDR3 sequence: CSARDRGSGGLLFSDTQYF. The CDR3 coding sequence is TGCAGTGCTAGAGATCGGGGTAGCGGGGGTCTCCTCTTCTCAGATACGCAGTATTTT.

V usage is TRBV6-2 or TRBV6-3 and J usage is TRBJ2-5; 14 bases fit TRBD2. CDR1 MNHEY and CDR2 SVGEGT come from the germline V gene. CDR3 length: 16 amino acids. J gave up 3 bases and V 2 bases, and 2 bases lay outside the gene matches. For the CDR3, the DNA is TGTGCCAGCAGTTACCCGGGACTAGCGGGGGAAGAGACCCAGTACTTC. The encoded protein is CASSYPGLAGEETQYF.

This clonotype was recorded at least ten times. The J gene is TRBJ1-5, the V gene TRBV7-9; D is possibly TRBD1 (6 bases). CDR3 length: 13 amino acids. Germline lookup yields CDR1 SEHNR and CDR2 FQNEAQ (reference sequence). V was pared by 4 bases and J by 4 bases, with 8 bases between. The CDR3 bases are TGTGCCAGCAGCTCCACAGGGAATCAGCCCCAGCATTTT. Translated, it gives CASSSTGNQPQHF.

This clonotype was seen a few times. Here the CDR3 DNA reads TGCGCCAGCTCCACAGGACAGGAGGTAGTGGAGCAGTACTTC. Its protein product is CASSTGQEVVEQYF. The V gene is TRBV10-2, the J gene TRBJ2-7; 7 bases are a match to TRBD1. V shed 8 bases, J shed 7 bases, and the junction held 14 bases outside the gene matches. Germline V lookup: CDR1 WSHSY, CDR2 SAAADI. The CDR3 consists of 14 residues.

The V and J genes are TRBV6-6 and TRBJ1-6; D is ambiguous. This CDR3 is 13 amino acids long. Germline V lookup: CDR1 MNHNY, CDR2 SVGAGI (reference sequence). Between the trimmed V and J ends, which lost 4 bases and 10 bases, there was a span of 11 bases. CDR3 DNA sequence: TGTGCCAGCAGTTCCGGACTGTCGTCACCCCTCCACTTT. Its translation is CASSSGLSSPLHF.

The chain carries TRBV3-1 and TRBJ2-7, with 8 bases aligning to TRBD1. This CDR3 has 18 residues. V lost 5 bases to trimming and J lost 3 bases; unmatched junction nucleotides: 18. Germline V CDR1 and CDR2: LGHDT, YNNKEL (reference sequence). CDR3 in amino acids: CASSSDRGGPGSNYEQYF. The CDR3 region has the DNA TGTGCCAGCAGCTCCGACAGGGGCGGCCCGGGGTCCAACTACGAGCAGTACTTC.

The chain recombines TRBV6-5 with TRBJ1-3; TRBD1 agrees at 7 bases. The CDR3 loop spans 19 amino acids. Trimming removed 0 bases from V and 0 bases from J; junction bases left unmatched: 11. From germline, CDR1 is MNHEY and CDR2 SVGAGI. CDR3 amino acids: CASSYSPRDSFSSGNTIYF. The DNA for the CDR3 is TGTGCCAGCAGTTACTCCCCCCGGGACAGCTTTTCCTCTGGAAACACCATATATTTT.

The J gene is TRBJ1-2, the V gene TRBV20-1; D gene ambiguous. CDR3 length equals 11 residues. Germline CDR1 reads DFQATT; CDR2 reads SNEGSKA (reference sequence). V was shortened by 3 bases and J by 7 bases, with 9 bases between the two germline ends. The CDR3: CSASLPGGYTF. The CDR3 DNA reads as TGCAGTGCTAGTCTCCCAGGTGGCTACACCTTC.

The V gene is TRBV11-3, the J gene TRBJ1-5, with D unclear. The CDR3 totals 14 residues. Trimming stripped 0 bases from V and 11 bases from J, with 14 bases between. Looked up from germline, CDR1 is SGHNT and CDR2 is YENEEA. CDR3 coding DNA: TGTGCCAGCAGCTTAGATCCCCACCGGTGGACCCAGCATTTT. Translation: CASSLDPHRWTQHF.

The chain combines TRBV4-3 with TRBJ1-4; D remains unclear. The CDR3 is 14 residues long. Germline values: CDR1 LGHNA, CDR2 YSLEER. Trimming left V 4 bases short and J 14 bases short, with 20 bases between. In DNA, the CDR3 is TGCGCCAGCAGCCGCCAGACTAGAACCGAGGCGCTGTTTTTT. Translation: CASSRQTRTEALFF.

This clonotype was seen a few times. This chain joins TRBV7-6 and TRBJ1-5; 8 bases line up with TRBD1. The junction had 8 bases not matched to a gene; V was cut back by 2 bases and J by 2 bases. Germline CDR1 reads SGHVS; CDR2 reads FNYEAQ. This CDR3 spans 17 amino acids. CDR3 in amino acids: CASSLYRGGDGNQPQHF. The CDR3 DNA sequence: TGTGCCAGCAGCTTATACAGGGGGGGGGATGGCAATCAGCCCCAGCATTTT.

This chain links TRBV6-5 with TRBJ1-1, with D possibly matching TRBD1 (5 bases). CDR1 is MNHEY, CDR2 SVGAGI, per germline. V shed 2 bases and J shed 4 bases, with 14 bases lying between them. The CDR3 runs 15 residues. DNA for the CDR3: TGTGCCAGCAGTTACCCTACCCTTGGGGGCACTGAAGCTTTCTTT. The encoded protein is CASSYPTLGGTEAFF.

CDR3 region: CASRPSGGADEQFF. The CDR3 DNA reads as TGTGCCAGCAGACCCAGCGGGGGAGCGGATGAGCAGTTCTTC. The genes are TRBV5-5 and TRBJ2-1; TRBD2 agrees at 8 bases. V dropped 5 bases and J dropped 8; count of bases not matched to a gene: 9. The CDR3 length is 14 residues. Germline-derived CDR1 and CDR2 are SGHKS and YYEKEE (reference sequence).

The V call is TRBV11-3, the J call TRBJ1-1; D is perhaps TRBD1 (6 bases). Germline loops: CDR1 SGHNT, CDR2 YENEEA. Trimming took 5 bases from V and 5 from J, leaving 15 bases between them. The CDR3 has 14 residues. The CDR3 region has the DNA TGTGCCAGCAGCCTAAAAAGGGGACAAACTGAAGCTTTCTTT. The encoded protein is CASSLKRGQTEAFF.

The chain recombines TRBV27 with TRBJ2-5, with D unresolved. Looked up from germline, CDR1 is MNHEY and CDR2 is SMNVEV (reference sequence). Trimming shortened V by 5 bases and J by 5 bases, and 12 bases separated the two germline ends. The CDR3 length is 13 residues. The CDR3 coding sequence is TGTGCCAGCAGTCCTTTGGGTGGGGAGACCCAGTACTTC. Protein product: CASSPLGGETQYF.

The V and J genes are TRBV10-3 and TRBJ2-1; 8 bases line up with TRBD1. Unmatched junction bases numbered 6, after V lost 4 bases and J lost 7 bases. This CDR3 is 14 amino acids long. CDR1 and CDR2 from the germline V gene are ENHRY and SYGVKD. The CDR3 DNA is TGTGCCATCAGTGTTGGACAGGGTAGGAATGAGCAGTTCTTC. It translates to CAISVGQGRNEQFF.

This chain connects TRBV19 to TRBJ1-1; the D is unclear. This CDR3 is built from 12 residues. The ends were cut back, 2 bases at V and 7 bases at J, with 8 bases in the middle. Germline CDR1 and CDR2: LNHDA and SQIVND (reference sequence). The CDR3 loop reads CASSIPRGEAFF. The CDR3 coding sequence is TGTGCCAGTAGTATACCGCGGGGTGAAGCTTTCTTT.